These 12 T cell receptor beta chains came from one sample sequenced in a study of immune cell composition in non-small cell lung cancer. Here immunoSEQ multiplex PCR was the method, and the copy in TCRdb shows in-frame clones only, minus some. The sample shows about 4,800 clones, roughly 84% of them seen only once. Normal lung sampling was at least 3 cm from the tumour, as distant as possible. The specimen was non-adjacent lung tissue. The source is a human donor with non-small cell lung cancer. Some clones in this sample may be carry-over from other donors' samples.

This chain links TRBV25-1 with TRBJ2-1; a possible D gene is TRBD1 (6 bases). Trimming took off 5 bases at V and 4 bases at J, with 18 bases between the two ends. This CDR3 contains 16 residues. Germline assignment: CDR1 MGHDK and CDR2 SYGVNS. The CDR3 DNA reads TGTGCCAGCAGTCCCCCGGGACACCTGTTATACAATGAGCAGTTCTTC. It codes for CASSPPGHLLYNEQFF.

The CDR3 protein is CASRAPGGLAGTDTQYF. CDR3 sequence (DNA): TGTGCCAGCAGGGCGCCCGGGGGACTAGCGGGGACAGATACGCAGTATTTT. The chain is built from TRBV5-4 and TRBJ2-3; 13 nucleotides match TRBD2. This CDR3 is built from 17 residues. The V gene's germline CDR1 is SGHNT and CDR2 YYREEE (reference sequence). Unmatched junction bases numbered 9, after V lost 5 bases and J lost 3 bases.

The genes are TRBV28 and TRBJ1-1; no definite D call. V lost 5 bases and J lost 0, with 10 bases in between. Per the germline V gene, CDR1 is MDHEN and CDR2 is SYDVKM. This CDR3 spans 14 amino acids. The CDR3 nucleotides are TGTGCCAGCAGTCCCCAACCTATGAACACTGAAGCTTTCTTT. Translating gives CASSPQPMNTEAFF.

This clone was seen only once. V and J are TRBV7-6 and TRBJ1-6; tentatively, D is TRBD1 (5 bases). The CDR3 is made up of 15 amino acids. Trimming took off 2 bases at V and 10 bases at J, with 15 bases between the two ends. The V gene's germline CDR1 is SGHVS and CDR2 FNYEAQ. The CDR3 here is CASSLRQGGESPLHF. The CDR3 DNA is TGTGCCAGCAGCTTACGGCAGGGCGGAGAGTCACCCCTCCACTTT.

The chain carries TRBV7-3 and TRBJ2-7; 7 positions match TRBD1. V shed 3 bases and J 0 bases; nucleotides not matched to a gene: 2. This CDR3 region has 14 residues. Germline V lookup: CDR1 SGHTA, CDR2 FQGTGA. The CDR3 protein is CASSLTGSSYEQYF. The CDR3 region has the DNA TGTGCCAGCAGCTTGACAGGGAGCTCCTACGAGCAGTACTTC.

V usage is TRBV5-4 and J usage is TRBJ1-3; no clear D. Trimming took 1 base from V and 4 from J, leaving 3 bases between them. Germline V CDR1 and CDR2: SGHNT, YYREEE (reference sequence). This CDR3 contains 12 residues. The DNA of the CDR3 is TGTGCCAGCAGCTTGCAGGGAAACACCATATATTTT. This codes for CASSLQGNTIYF.

The chain uses TRBV5-1 and TRBJ2-1; 10 bases line up with TRBD1. Germline CDR1 SGHRS, CDR2 YFSETQ. The CDR3 runs 19 residues. J gave up 4 bases and V 3 bases, and 16 bases lay outside the gene matches. The CDR3 loop reads CASSSGDRGVSVTYNEQFF. As DNA, the CDR3 is TGCGCCAGCAGCTCGGGGGACAGGGGAGTCTCCGTTACATACAATGAGCAGTTCTTC.

The V and J genes are TRBV25-1 and TRBJ2-5; maybe TRBD2 (6 bases). The CDR3 consists of 13 residues. Germline V CDR1 and CDR2: MGHDK, SYGVNS. V lost 2 bases to trimming and J lost 5 bases, with 9 bases between them. CDR3 sequence: CASSEAGRETQYF. The CDR3, as DNA: TGTGCCAGCAGTGAAGCGGGGCGTGAGACCCAGTACTTC.

J is TRBJ1-1 and V is TRBV2; D unclear. Trimming removed 8 bases at V and 1 base at J, with 20 bases between. Germline lookup yields CDR1 SNHLY and CDR2 FYNNEI. This CDR3 contains 16 residues. The CDR3 bases are TGTGCCAGCCTACTGGAGGGTTGGCTGGGGAACACTGAAGCTTTCTTT. Its translation is CASLLEGWLGNTEAFF.

The chain has TRBV4-3 and TRBJ2-7; 12 bases are shared with TRBD2. The CDR3 is made up of 20 amino acids. The V gene end was trimmed by 3 bases and the J gene end by 4 bases; junction bases not matched to a gene: 19. The germline CDR1 and CDR2 sequences are LGHNA and YSLEER. The CDR3 sequence is CASSQNVPSGRASRYYEQYF. CDR3 DNA sequence: TGCGCCAGCAGCCAGAACGTTCCTAGCGGGAGGGCATCCCGATATTACGAGCAGTACTTC.

This sequence joins TRBV5-4 and TRBJ1-1; 7 nucleotides line up with TRBD1. The CDR3 covers 16 residues. The germline CDR1 and CDR2 sequences are SGHNT and YYREEE (reference sequence). J gave up 1 base and V 4 bases, and 10 bases lay outside the gene matches. The CDR3 here is CASSRTGGDWNTEAFF. DNA of the CDR3: TGTGCCAGCAGCCGGACAGGCGGGGATTGGAACACTGAAGCTTTCTTT.

The rearrangement joins TRBV2 to TRBJ2-3; D is ambiguous. In germline, CDR1 is SNHLY, CDR2 FYNNEI. The CDR3 sequence is 15 residues long. Between the trimmed V and J ends, which lost 5 bases and 2 bases, there was a span of 14 bases. For the CDR3, the DNA is TGTGCCAGCAGTAAAGACGGTAGACTCACAGATACGCAGTATTTT. Translating it yields CASSKDGRLTDTQYF.